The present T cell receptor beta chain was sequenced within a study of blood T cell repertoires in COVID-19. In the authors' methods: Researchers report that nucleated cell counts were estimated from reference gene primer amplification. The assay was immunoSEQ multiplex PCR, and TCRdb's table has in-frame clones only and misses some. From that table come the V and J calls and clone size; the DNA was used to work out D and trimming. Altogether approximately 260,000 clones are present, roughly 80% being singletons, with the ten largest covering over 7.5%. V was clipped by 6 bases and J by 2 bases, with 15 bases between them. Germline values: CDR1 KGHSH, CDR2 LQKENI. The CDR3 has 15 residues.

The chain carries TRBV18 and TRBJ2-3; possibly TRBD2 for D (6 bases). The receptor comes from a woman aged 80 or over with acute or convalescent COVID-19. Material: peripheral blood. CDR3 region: CASSPRSGPTDTQYF. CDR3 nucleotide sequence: TGTGCCAGCTCGCCGAGAAGCGGGCCCACAGATACGCAGTATTTT.